Listed below are T cell receptor beta chains from one sample, sequenced in a study of human T cells and chemical hapten exposure. From the RACE reads, TCRdb called clonotypes with MiXCR, one entry per CDR3 protein. The table includes around 260,000 distinct CDR3 sequences, approximately 8.6% detected once. Sequences were derived from whole blood, sampled in connection with sensitization to the hapten diphenylcyclopropenone (DPC). These receptors were taken from a woman in her thirties or forties with alopecia areata. Some clones in this sample may be carry-over from other donors' samples. The CDR3 runs from the conserved cysteine through the conserved F or W. A D gene is named only where the DNA matches it firmly. Expanded clones are given a class, and other clones once, few, many or no size at all.

clone size: -; V gene: TRBV20-1; J gene: TRBJ2-3; D gene: -; CDR3 length: 11; CDR3 DNA: TGCAAAGTACGCGGAAGGTATACGCAGTATTTT; CDR3 protein: CKVRGRYTQYF
clone size: many; V gene: TRBV6-2/TRBV6-3; J gene: TRBJ2-5; D gene: TRBD1; CDR3 length: 13; CDR3 DNA: TGTGCCAGCACCCCGACAGGGCAAGAGACCCAGTACTTC; CDR3 protein: CASTPTGQETQYF
clone size: few; V gene: TRBV2; J gene: TRBJ1-4; D gene: TRBD1; CDR3 length: 15; CDR3 DNA: TGTGCCAGCACTCTAGGGACAGGGAGAGCTGAAAAACTGTTTTTT; CDR3 protein: CASTLGTGRAEKLFF
clone size: -; V gene: TRBV12-3/TRBV12-4; J gene: TRBJ1-1; D gene: TRBD1; CDR3 length: 14; CDR3 DNA: TGTGCCAGCCTTGAGACAGGGGGCGTCACTGAAGCTTTCTTT; CDR3 protein: CASLETGGVTEAFF
clone size: few; V gene: TRBV2; J gene: TRBJ2-3; D gene: TRBD2; CDR3 length: 15; CDR3 DNA: TGTGCCAGCAGCAGACTAGCGGGAGTCAGAGATACGCAGTATTTT; CDR3 protein: CASSRLAGVRDTQYF
clone size: -; V gene: TRBV4-3; J gene: TRBJ2-1; D gene: -; CDR3 length: 13; CDR3 DNA: TGCGCCAGCAGCCACAGGGAGAGGGACCAGCAGTTCTTC; CDR3 protein: CASSHRERDQQFF
clone size: many; V gene: TRBV12-3/TRBV12-4; J gene: TRBJ2-1; D gene: -; CDR3 length: 14; CDR3 DNA: TGTGCCAGCAGTTTAAGCAGGTTATACAATGAGCAGTTCTTC; CDR3 protein: CASSLSRLYNEQFF
clone size: -; V gene: TRBV4-1; J gene: TRBJ2-7; D gene: TRBD2; CDR3 length: 15; CDR3 DNA: TGCGCCAGCAGCCAGGGTCTAGCGGGAAACTACGAGCAGTACTTC; CDR3 protein: CASSQGLAGNYEQYF
clone size: few; V gene: TRBV27; J gene: TRBJ1-2; D gene: -; CDR3 length: 15; CDR3 DNA: TGTGCCAGCAGTTTAACAGGGTCGTCACCCTATGGCTACACCTTC; CDR3 protein: CASSLTGSSPYGYTF
clone size: many; V gene: TRBV29-1; J gene: TRBJ2-7; D gene: TRBD1; CDR3 length: 13; CDR3 DNA: TGCAGCGCCAGGACAGGGGGCCCCTACGAGCAGTACTTC; CDR3 protein: CSARTGGPYEQYF
clone size: few; V gene: TRBV28; J gene: TRBJ1-5; D gene: -; CDR3 length: 16; CDR3 DNA: TGTGCCAGCAGTGTGGGGGGGATGGATAGCAATCAGCCCCAGCATTTT; CDR3 protein: CASSVGGMDSNQPQHF
clone size: -; V gene: TRBV6-5; J gene: TRBJ1-4; D gene: -; CDR3 length: 14; CDR3 DNA: TGTGCCAGCAGCCTCGCGGGGGGAGAGGGAAAACTGTTTTTT; CDR3 protein: CASSLAGGEGKLFF
clone size: few; V gene: TRBV6-2/TRBV6-3; J gene: TRBJ1-1; D gene: -; CDR3 length: 14; CDR3 DNA: TGTGCCAGCAGTTATACCCTTATGAACACTGAAGCTTTCTTT; CDR3 protein: CASSYTLMNTEAFF
clone size: many; V gene: TRBV6-5; J gene: TRBJ2-7; D gene: TRBD2; CDR3 length: 17; CDR3 DNA: TGTGCCAGCAGTTACTCGATTGGAGTAGCGGGAGCCTACGAGCAGTACTTC; CDR3 protein: CASSYSIGVAGAYEQYF
clone size: once; V gene: TRBV7-3; J gene: TRBJ2-3; D gene: TRBD2; CDR3 length: 15; CDR3 DNA: TGTGCCAGCAGCTCAGCGGGAGTGGACACAGATACGCAGTATTTT; CDR3 protein: CASSSAGVDTDTQYF
clone size: -; V gene: TRBV28; J gene: TRBJ2-1; D gene: -; CDR3 length: 14; CDR3 DNA: TGTGCCAGCATCACTCACCAGGGTTACAATGAGCAGTTCTTC; CDR3 protein: CASITHQGYNEQFF
clone size: -; V gene: TRBV7-2; J gene: TRBJ2-5; D gene: -; CDR3 length: 13; CDR3 DNA: TGTGCCAGCAGCTTAGCGGCTAAGGAGACCCAGTACTTC; CDR3 protein: CASSLAAKETQYF
clone size: -; V gene: TRBV18; J gene: TRBJ1-2; D gene: -; CDR3 length: 15; CDR3 DNA: TGTGCCAGCTCACCAGATCACCAGGGCAACTATGGCTACACCTTC; CDR3 protein: CASSPDHQGNYGYTF
clone size: few; V gene: TRBV6-2/TRBV6-3; J gene: TRBJ1-2; D gene: -; CDR3 length: 16; CDR3 DNA: TGTGCCAGCAGTTACCCAAATACAAATGTGGTGCATGGCTACACCTTC; CDR3 protein: CASSYPNTNVVHGYTF
clone size: many; V gene: TRBV29-1; J gene: TRBJ2-5; D gene: -; CDR3 length: 10; CDR3 DNA: TGCAGCGTTGCCGGGGAGACCCAGTACTTC; CDR3 protein: CSVAGETQYF
clone size: -; V gene: TRBV7-9; J gene: TRBJ1-2; D gene: -; CDR3 length: 15; CDR3 DNA: TGTGCCAGCAGCTTAGCCGCGAGTGATAGCTATGGCTACACCTTC; CDR3 protein: CASSLAASDSYGYTF
clone size: few; V gene: TRBV20-1; J gene: TRBJ2-6; D gene: -; CDR3 length: 15; CDR3 DNA: TGCAGTGCTAGTAGTCGGTTCTCTGGGGCCAACGTCCTGACTTTC; CDR3 protein: CSASSRFSGANVLTF
clone size: few; V gene: TRBV7-6; J gene: TRBJ1-5; D gene: TRBD1; CDR3 length: 18; CDR3 DNA: TGTGCCAGCAGCCCCTACGGGAGGGGGCTGTCCGGCAATCAGCCCCAGCATTTT; CDR3 protein: CASSPYGRGLSGNQPQHF
clone size: -; V gene: TRBV6-6; J gene: TRBJ2-1; D gene: TRBD2; CDR3 length: 15; CDR3 DNA: TGTGCCAGCAGTTACTTAGCGGGAGGGGTGAATGAGCAGTTCTTC; CDR3 protein: CASSYLAGGVNEQFF
clone size: -; V gene: TRBV12-3/TRBV12-4; J gene: TRBJ2-1; D gene: -; CDR3 length: 11; CDR3 DNA: TGTGCCAGCAATACCTACAATGAGCAGTTCTTC; CDR3 protein: CASNTYNEQFF
clone size: -; V gene: TRBV5-8; J gene: TRBJ1-1; D gene: TRBD1; CDR3 length: 15; CDR3 DNA: TGTGCCAGCAGCTCGACCGGGACAGGGGACACTGAAGCTTTCTTT; CDR3 protein: CASSSTGTGDTEAFF
clone size: -; V gene: TRBV7-2; J gene: TRBJ1-6; D gene: -; CDR3 length: 14; CDR3 DNA: TGTGCCAGCAGCTTAGCCAGGGGAGGTTCACCCCTCCACTTT; CDR3 protein: CASSLARGGSPLHF
clone size: few; V gene: TRBV20-1; J gene: TRBJ2-2; D gene: TRBD2; CDR3 length: 17; CDR3 DNA: TGCAGTGCTAGAATGCCTAGCGGGAGGGCCTACACCGGGGAGCTGTTTTTT; CDR3 protein: CSARMPSGRAYTGELFF